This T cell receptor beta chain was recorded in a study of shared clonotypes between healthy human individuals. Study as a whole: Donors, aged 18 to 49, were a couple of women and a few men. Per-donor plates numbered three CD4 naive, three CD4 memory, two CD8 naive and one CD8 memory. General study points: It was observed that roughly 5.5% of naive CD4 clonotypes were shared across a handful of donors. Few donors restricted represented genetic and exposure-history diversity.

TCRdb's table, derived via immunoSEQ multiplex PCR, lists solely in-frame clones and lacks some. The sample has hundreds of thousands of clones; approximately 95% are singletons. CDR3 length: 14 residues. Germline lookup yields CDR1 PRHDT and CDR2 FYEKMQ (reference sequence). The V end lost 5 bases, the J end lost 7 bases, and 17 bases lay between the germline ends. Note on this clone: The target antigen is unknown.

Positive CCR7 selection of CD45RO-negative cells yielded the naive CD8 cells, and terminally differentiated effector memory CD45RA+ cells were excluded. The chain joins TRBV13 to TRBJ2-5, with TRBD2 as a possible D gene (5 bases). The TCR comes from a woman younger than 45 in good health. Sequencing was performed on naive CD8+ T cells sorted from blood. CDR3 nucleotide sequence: TGTGCCAGCAGCCCGGACTCAAATCGCGGGACCCAGTACTTC. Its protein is CASSPDSNRGTQYF.